This TCR beta chain emerged from a study of T cell clonotyping in hematopoietic cell transplantation. The V gene's germline CDR1 is SNHLY and CDR2 FYNNEI. Trimming removed 4 bases from V and 1 base from J; junction bases left unmatched: 2. The CDR3 has 15 amino acids. Recipient blood drawn about 28 days pretransplant and days 30, 100, 180 after. Profiling relied on immunoSEQ multiplex PCR, and the TCRdb table lists in-frame clones only, not all of them. The data show about 4,400 clones, nearly 70% seen once. This TCR came from a male patient aged 55-69 years who had an allogeneic stem cell transplant, so the T cells may come from the graft donor. Some clones in this sample may be carry-over from other donors' samples. The sample consisted of PBMCs, taken 100 days after allogeneic stem cell transplant. This sequence joins TRBV2 and TRBJ2-2; 8 bases are shared with TRBD2. The chain's CDR3 is CASSGTSQNTGELFF. The DNA for the CDR3 is TGTGCCAGCAGTGGGACTAGCCAGAACACCGGGGAGCTGTTTTTT.